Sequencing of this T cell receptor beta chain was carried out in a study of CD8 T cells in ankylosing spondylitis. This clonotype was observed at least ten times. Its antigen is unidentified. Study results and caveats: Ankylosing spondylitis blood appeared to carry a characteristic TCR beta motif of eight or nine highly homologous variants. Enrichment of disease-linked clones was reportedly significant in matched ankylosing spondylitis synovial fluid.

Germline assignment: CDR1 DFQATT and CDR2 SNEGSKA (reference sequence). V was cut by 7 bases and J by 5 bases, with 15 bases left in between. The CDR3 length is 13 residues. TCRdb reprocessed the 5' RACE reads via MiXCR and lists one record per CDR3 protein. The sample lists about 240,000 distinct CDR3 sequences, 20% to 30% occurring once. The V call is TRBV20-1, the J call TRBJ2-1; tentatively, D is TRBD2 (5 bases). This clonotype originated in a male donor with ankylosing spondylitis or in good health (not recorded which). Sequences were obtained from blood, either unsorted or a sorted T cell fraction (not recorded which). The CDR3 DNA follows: TGCAGTGGAGGGCCCCGCCGAAACAATGAGCAGTTCTTC. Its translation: CSGGPRRNNEQFF.